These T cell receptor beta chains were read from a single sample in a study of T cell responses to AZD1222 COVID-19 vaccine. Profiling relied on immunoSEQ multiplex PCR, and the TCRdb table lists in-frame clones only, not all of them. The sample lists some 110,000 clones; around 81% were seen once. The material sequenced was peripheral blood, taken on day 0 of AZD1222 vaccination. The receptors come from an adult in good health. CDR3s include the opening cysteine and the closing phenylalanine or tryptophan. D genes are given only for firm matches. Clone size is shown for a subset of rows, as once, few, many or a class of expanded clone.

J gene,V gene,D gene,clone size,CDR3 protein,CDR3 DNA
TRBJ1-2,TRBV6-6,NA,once,CASLTQGWGYTF,TGTGCCAGCCTGACGCAGGGGTGGGGCTACACCTTC
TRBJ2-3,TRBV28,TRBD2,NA,CASSQSSGSTDTQYF,TGTGCCAGCAGTCAGTCTAGCGGCAGCACAGATACGCAGTATTTT
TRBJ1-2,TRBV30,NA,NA,CAWVGVDHRGYTF,TGTGCCTGGGTGGGGGTTGATCATCGTGGCTACACCTTC
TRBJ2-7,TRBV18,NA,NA,CASSPGRNYEQYF,TGTGCCAGCTCACCCGGGCGGAACTACGAGCAGTACTTC
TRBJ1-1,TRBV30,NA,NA,CAWSALENTEAFF,TGTGCCTGGAGCGCTTTGGAGAACACTGAAGCTTTCTTT
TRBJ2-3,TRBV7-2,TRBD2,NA,CASSKDGGYPDTQYF,TGTGCCAGCAGCAAAGACGGGGGGTACCCAGATACGCAGTATTTT
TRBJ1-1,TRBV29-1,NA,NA,CSVAVGNRDTEAFF,TGCAGCGTTGCTGTCGGGAACAGGGACACTGAAGCTTTCTTT
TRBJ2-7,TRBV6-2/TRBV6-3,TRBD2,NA,CASSYRAGAPYEQYF,TGTGCCAGCAGTTACAGGGCGGGAGCCCCCTACGAGCAGTACTTC
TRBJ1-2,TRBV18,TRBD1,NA,CASSPQRTGLNGYTF,TGTGCCAGCTCACCACAACGGACAGGCTTGAATGGCTACACCTTC
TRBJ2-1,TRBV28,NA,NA,CASQSTADTPKQFF,TGTGCCAGCCAGAGTACAGCGGACACCCCTAAGCAGTTCTTC
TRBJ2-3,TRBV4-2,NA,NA,CASSQSRTGTDTQYF,TGTGCCAGCAGCCAATCACGGACAGGCACAGATACGCAGTATTTT
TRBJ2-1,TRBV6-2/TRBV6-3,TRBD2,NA,CASSYSRAGVEQFF,TGTGCCAGCAGTTACTCTCGAGCGGGAGTTGAGCAGTTCTTC
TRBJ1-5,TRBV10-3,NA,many,CAISAEGNQPQHF,TGTGCCATCAGTGCGGAGGGAAATCAGCCCCAGCATTTT
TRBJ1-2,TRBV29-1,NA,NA,CSVVSRGNGYTF,TGCAGCGTTGTCTCCAGGGGAAATGGCTACACCTTC
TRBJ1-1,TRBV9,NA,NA,CASSVPPAEAFF,TGTGCCAGCAGCGTCCCTCCAGCTGAAGCTTTCTTT
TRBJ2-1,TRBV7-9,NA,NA,CASSLESGNEQFF,TGTGCCAGCAGCTTAGAGTCGGGGAATGAGCAGTTCTTC